These T cell receptor beta chains were read from a single sample in a study of T cells after yellow fever vaccination. TCRdb re-called the 5' RACE reads with MiXCR, one entry per CDR3 protein. Among hundreds of thousands of distinct CDR3 sequences listed, roughly 10% were seen once. Specimen: PBMCs, collected on the day of the first yellow fever vaccination. These TCRs come from a man between 18 and 35 years old who received the YFV17D yellow fever vaccine. Each CDR3 is given with its conserved first and last residue. Each record gives: J gene, V gene, D gene, CDR3 protein. D genes are given only for firm matches.

>TRBJ1-6|TRBV9|TRBD1
CASSGTGGSPLHF
>TRBJ2-7|TRBV5-1|NA
CASSEDGNEQYF
>TRBJ2-5|TRBV2|NA
CASSRGLWETQYF
>TRBJ2-1|TRBV9|NA
CASSLLAEYSYNEQFF
>TRBJ2-3|TRBV5-4|TRBD2
CASSRTSGGGNTQYF
>TRBJ1-5|TRBV7-9|TRBD1
CARSAQGNQPQHF
>TRBJ2-3|TRBV18|NA
CASSPSLVSTDTQYF
>TRBJ2-3|TRBV7-2|NA
CASSPGHLGAPDTQYF
>TRBJ1-2|TRBV5-6|TRBD1
CASSYLTGGAGYTF
>TRBJ2-5|TRBV20-1|NA
CSASVGLSYQETQYF
>TRBJ1-1|TRBV12-3/TRBV12-4|NA
CASRRIPTEAFF
>TRBJ2-3|TRBV7-2|NA
CASSLAAQGDTQYF
>TRBJ1-5|TRBV7-9|NA
CASSRSGVAQPQHF
>TRBJ1-1|TRBV5-1|NA
CASSLEYTLNTEAFF
>TRBJ1-4|TRBV4-2|TRBD1
CASSPGTGASANEKLFF
>TRBJ2-2|TRBV9|NA
CASSAPPAAGNTGELFF
>TRBJ1-2|TRBV6-2/TRBV6-3|NA
CASSYPAYGYTF
>TRBJ2-3|TRBV7-3|NA
CASSLLSNNPPDTQYF
>TRBJ2-5|TRBV28|NA
CASSLTGRYQETQYF
>TRBJ1-1|TRBV19|NA
CASSIAPIRRTRSTEAFF
>TRBJ2-5|TRBV20-1|NA
CSATGSPGTPQETQYF
>TRBJ2-6|TRBV5-1|TRBD1
CASSPSSGTGRGANVLTF
>TRBJ2-5|TRBV5-1|NA
CASSLGQGVGETQYF
>TRBJ2-1|TRBV12-3/TRBV12-4|TRBD2
CASSLGAGMGGEQFF
>TRBJ2-3|TRBV6-2/TRBV6-3|TRBD1
CASGTGGADTQYF
>TRBJ2-2|TRBV10-3|TRBD2
CATRSGGYTGELFF
>TRBJ2-3|TRBV24-1|NA
CATSDRDFSTDTQYF
>TRBJ2-5|TRBV7-2|NA
CASKSFGIETQYF
>TRBJ2-7|TRBV2|NA
CASASASALAEQYF
>TRBJ2-1|TRBV7-2|NA
CASSLVAGALNEQFF
>TRBJ2-1|TRBV27|TRBD2
CASSPRTSGGASYNEQFF